Following are 29 T cell receptor beta chains from one sample sequenced in a study of CD8 T cells in ankylosing spondylitis. TCRdb re-called the 5' RACE reads through MiXCR, storing one row per CDR3 protein. The repertoire holds 400,000 to 450,000 distinct CDR3 sequences, with 15% to 20% as singletons. Whole-study results and caveats: Characteristic of ankylosing spondylitis blood, it appeared, was a TCR beta motif comprising several highly homologous variants.

These TCRs are of unknown antigen specificity. Sequenced material: blood, either unsorted or a sorted T cell fraction (not recorded which). These receptors all stem from a male donor with ankylosing spondylitis.

The rearrangement joins TRBV2 to TRBJ2-5, with D tentatively TRBD2 (6 bases). The CDR3 length is 14 residues. The ends were cut back, 8 bases at V and 3 bases at J, with 16 bases in the middle. Germline V lookup: CDR1 SNHLY, CDR2 FYNNEI. Here the CDR3 reads CASAREVRKETQYF. The CDR3 bases are TGTGCCAGCGCAAGGGAGGTCCGTAAAGAGACCCAGTACTTC.

The chain has TRBV5-1 and TRBJ1-1; TRBD1 agrees at 8 bases. The germline CDR1 and CDR2 sequences are SGHRS and YFSETQ. Unmatched junction bases numbered 11, after V lost 0 bases and J lost 10 bases. The CDR3 has 15 amino acids. This CDR3 is CASSLAAGGKFRAFF. The CDR3 nucleotides are TGCGCCAGCAGCTTGGCGGCAGGGGGCAAGTTTAGAGCTTTCTTT.

The rearrangement joins TRBV5-1 to TRBJ2-1, with 10 bases aligning to TRBD1. Germline assignment: CDR1 SGHRS and CDR2 YFSETQ. The CDR3 extends over 16 amino acids. The V and J ends lost 0 bases and 8 bases, in that order; junction bases with no gene match: 8. In nucleotides, the CDR3 is TGCGCCAGCAGCTTGGTTTGGGACAGGGGTGACCATGAGCAGTTCTTC. This translates into CASSLVWDRGDHEQFF.

In its sample, this clonotype was seen a few times. This sequence joins TRBV7-3 and TRBJ2-7, with D perhaps matching TRBD2 (6 bases). V lost 9 bases and J lost 6, with 15 bases in between. Germline V gene lookup returns CDR1 SGHTA and CDR2 FQGTGA. The CDR3 is 12 amino acids. The DNA for the CDR3 is TGTGCCAGTTCTCCGGACTATGGCGAGCAGTACTTC. It is translated as CASSPDYGEQYF.

The genes are TRBV7-2 and TRBJ1-4; D gene unclear. Trimming removed 5 bases from V and 7 bases from J, with 11 bases in between. The germline V gene has CDR1 SGHTA and CDR2 FQGNSA. The CDR3 is made up of 13 amino acids. The CDR3 is CASSTFHVEKLFF. CDR3 in DNA: TGTGCCAGCAGCACGTTCCATGTTGAAAAACTGTTTTTT. Looking up the rest from reference TRBV7-2 and TRBJ1-4 gives the full variable domain: GAGVSQSPSNKVTEKGKDVELRCDPISGHTALYWYRQSLGQGLEFLIYFQGNSAPDKSGLPSDRFSAERTGGSVSTLTIQRTQQEDSAVYLCASSTFHVEKLFFGSGTQLSVL.

V usage is TRBV19 and J usage is TRBJ2-2; weak D call: TRBD2 (5 bases). This CDR3 comprises 16 residues. Trimming left V 6 bases short and J 5 bases short, with 19 bases between. Germline CDR1 LNHDA, CDR2 SQIVND (reference sequence). The CDR3 sequence: CASSPGPPGLTGELFF. CDR3 bases: TGTGCCAGTAGCCCCGGGCCGCCGGGGTTGACCGGGGAGCTGTTTTTT.

This clonotype was seen a handful of times. The chain links TRBV7-9 to TRBJ2-3; the D is unclear. The germline V gene encodes CDR1 SEHNR and CDR2 FQNEAQ (reference sequence). The CDR3 length is 14 residues. Trimming left V 1 base short and J 2 bases short, with 7 bases between. CDR3 sequence (DNA): TGTGCCAGCAGCTTAGGGGTATCCACAGATACGCAGTATTTT. Translation gives CASSLGVSTDTQYF.

The J gene is TRBJ1-2, the V gene TRBV20-1; TRBD1 agrees at 11 bases. J lost 6 bases, V lost 6 bases, and 9 bases had no gene match. The CDR3 loop spans 14 amino acids. The V gene's germline CDR1 is DFQATT and CDR2 SNEGSKA (reference sequence). CDR3: CSAPGQGAFDGYTF. The CDR3 nucleotides read TGCAGTGCACCTGGACAGGGGGCATTCGATGGCTACACCTTC.

This chain uses TRBV30 with TRBJ2-1; 14 bases are a match to TRBD2. Germline V gene data show CDR1 as GTSNPN and CDR2 as SVGIG (reference sequence). Trimming cost V 0 bases and J 4 bases; bases outside gene matches: 8. This CDR3 contains 18 residues. The CDR3 region is CAWSVTRTSGGPYNEQFF. As DNA, the CDR3 is TGTGCCTGGAGTGTAACACGGACTAGCGGGGGGCCTTACAATGAGCAGTTCTTC.

This clonotype was observed a few times. This chain joins TRBV5-1 and TRBJ2-1; 11 bases are a match to TRBD2. In germline, CDR1 is SGHRS, CDR2 YFSETQ. Germline trimming cut 6 bases from V and 9 bases from J; bases unmatched to any gene: 8. The CDR3 runs to 14 residues. The CDR3 sequence: CASNVGTSGGEQFF. DNA for the CDR3: TGCGCCAGCAATGTGGGGACTAGCGGAGGTGAGCAGTTCTTC.

The rearrangement links TRBV10-3 to TRBJ1-2; 8 bases match TRBD1. CDR3 length: 17 residues. Germline lookup yields CDR1 ENHRY and CDR2 SYGVKD. With V trimmed by 1 base and J by 0 bases, 7 bases remained unmatched. CDR3 DNA sequence: TGTGCCATCAGTGAGTGGGGACAGGCTTGGACTAACTATGGCTACACCTTC. Translating gives CAISEWGQAWTNYGYTF.

This clonotype came up a few times. DNA of the CDR3: TGTGCCAGCAGCCAAGACAGGGGGCCCTCCTACAATGAGCAGTTCTTC. Protein: CASSQDRGPSYNEQFF. V gene TRBV4-2 combines with J gene TRBJ2-1, with 8 bases that match TRBD1. This CDR3 is built from 16 residues. J gave up 0 bases and V 0 bases, and 1 base lay outside the gene matches. CDR1 and CDR2 (germline): LGHNA, YNFKEQ.

The chain combines TRBV27 with TRBJ1-2; 8 bases map to TRBD1. CDR1 is MNHEY and CDR2 is SMNVEV in the germline V gene (reference sequence). Trimming cost V 4 bases and J 7 bases; bases outside gene matches: 14. This CDR3 contains 16 residues. CDR3 amino acids: CASSSTLPGGAFGYTF. The CDR3 bases are TGTGCCAGCAGTTCAACCTTACCAGGGGGCGCGTTTGGCTACACCTTC.

The chain links TRBV7-9 to TRBJ1-2; weak D call: TRBD1 (5 bases). V dropped 2 bases and J dropped 4 bases, with 14 bases sitting between them. CDR3 size: 15 residues. Germline CDR1 SEHNR, CDR2 FQNEAQ (reference sequence). The CDR3 region is CASSLSEGKIYGYTF. The DNA for the CDR3 is TGTGCCAGCAGCTTATCGGAGGGGAAGATCTATGGCTACACCTTC.

V is TRBV4-2 and J is TRBJ1-2; possible D gene TRBD1, 5 bases. V was cut by 7 bases and J by 5 bases, with 26 bases left in between. The CDR3 is made up of 17 amino acids. Germline CDR1 is LGHNA and CDR2 is YNFKEQ. In DNA, the CDR3 is TGTGCCAGCAACACCCCCTCGAGGGGCAGGGAGACATATGGCTACACCTTC. Its protein is CASNTPSRGRETYGYTF.

This chain links TRBV4-1 with TRBJ1-5; D is uncertain. The CDR3 spans 13 residues. Per the germline V gene, CDR1 is MGHRA and CDR2 is YSYEKL. Trimming pared 0 bases from V and 4 bases from J, leaving 4 bases between. The CDR3 DNA sequence: TGCGCCAGCAGCCAAGATGATAATCAGCCCCAGCATTTT. This encodes CASSQDDNQPQHF.

The chain employs TRBV4-3 and TRBJ2-2; D is possibly TRBD1 (5 bases). Germline V lookup: CDR1 LGHNA, CDR2 YSLEER. The CDR3 spans 14 residues. Trimming cost V 1 base and J 7 bases, with 10 bases left between them. The chain's CDR3 is CASSQAGLGGELFF. CDR3 nucleotide sequence: TGCGCCAGCAGCCAAGCAGGGCTGGGCGGGGAGCTGTTTTTT.

This clonotype appeared a single time. This chain joins TRBV19 and TRBJ2-3; D is tentatively TRBD1 or TRBD2 (6 bases each). This CDR3 contains 17 residues. The V end was cut by 8 bases, the J end by 1 base, with 22 bases between. Germline V CDR1 and CDR2: LNHDA, SQIVND (reference sequence). CDR3 protein: CASSKGPRDMGTDTQYF. The CDR3 bases are TGTGCCAGTTCAAAAGGCCCGCGGGACATGGGCACAGATACGCAGTATTTT.

This clonotype was counted a single time. The chain couples TRBV9 to TRBJ2-3, with 13 bases matching TRBD2. This CDR3 spans 20 amino acids. Germline-derived CDR1 and CDR2 are SGDLS and YYNGEE. V shed 0 bases, J shed 1 base, and the junction held 11 bases outside the gene matches. In nucleotides, the CDR3 is TGTGCCAGCAGCGTAGTGATCCCATGTGGGACTAGCGGGGGCACAGATACGCAGTATTTT. Translating gives CASSVVIPCGTSGGTDTQYF. Drawing the rest from reference TRBV9 and TRBJ2-3, the complete variable domain is DSGVTQTPKHLITATGQRVTLRCSPRSGDLSVYWYQQSLDQGLQFLIQYYNGEERAKGNILERFSAQQFPDLHSELNLSSLELGDSALYFCASSVVIPCGTSGGTDTQYFGPGTRLTVL.

The table lists this clonotype with a few counts. This rearrangement joins TRBV4-1 to TRBJ2-7; 9 bases fit TRBD2. Germline CDR1 MGHRA, CDR2 YSYEKL. V was pared by 0 bases and J by 4 bases, with 7 bases of the junction left unmatched. The CDR3 length is 16 residues. The CDR3 spells CASSQDQVAGAYEQYF. CDR3 sequence (DNA): TGCGCCAGCAGCCAAGATCAGGTAGCGGGAGCGTACGAGCAGTACTTC.

This clonotype was counted a few times. This sequence joins TRBV2 and TRBJ1-1; D is unresolved. V was trimmed by 7 bases and J by 3 bases, leaving 18 bases between them. The germline V gene encodes CDR1 SNHLY and CDR2 FYNNEI. The CDR3 totals 15 residues. The CDR3 reads CASTFEGLRHTEAFF. The CDR3, as DNA: TGTGCCAGCACTTTTGAGGGTTTAAGGCACACTGAAGCTTTCTTT.

This clonotype was picked up many times. V gene TRBV5-1 combines with J gene TRBJ2-1; D not certain. Trimming pared 0 bases from V and 6 bases from J, leaving 19 bases between. The CDR3 runs to 17 residues. Looked up from germline, CDR1 is SGHRS and CDR2 is YFSETQ. Here the CDR3 reads CASSLAPPYPSGNEQFF. DNA of the CDR3: TGCGCCAGCAGCTTGGCCCCGCCCTACCCTTCGGGCAATGAGCAGTTCTTC.

This clonotype turned up a few times. V and J are TRBV18 and TRBJ2-5, with D possibly matching TRBD1 (6 bases). Per germline, CDR1 KGHSH and CDR2 LQKENI. With 6 bases removed from V and 1 base from J, the gap between germline ends came to 12 bases. The CDR3 has 14 amino acids. The CDR3 is CASSRGGLQETQYF. The DNA of the CDR3 is TGTGCCAGCTCCAGGGGCGGGCTCCAAGAGACCCAGTACTTC.

The chain recombines TRBV6-6 with TRBJ1-5; D is unclear. Per the germline V gene, CDR1 is MNHNY and CDR2 is SVGAGI (reference sequence). The CDR3 contains 12 residues. The V end was cut by 2 bases, the J end by 5 bases, with 4 bases between. The DNA for the CDR3 is TGTGCCAGCAGTTACACGGATCAGCCCCAGCATTTT. Its protein is CASSYTDQPQHF.

This chain links TRBV5-1 with TRBJ2-3; D may be TRBD1 (5 bases). Germline lookup yields CDR1 SGHRS and CDR2 YFSETQ. V dropped 4 bases and J dropped 3 bases, with 24 bases sitting between them. The CDR3 consists of 18 residues. Here the CDR3 DNA reads TGCGCCAGCAGCCTTGGGTGGTATATGGGGCTTGGAACAGATACGCAGTATTTT. Its translation is CASSLGWYMGLGTDTQYF.

This rearrangement joins TRBV5-1 to TRBJ2-5; TRBD2 aligns across 10 bases. Losses at the gene ends were 2 bases for V and 4 bases for J; bases not matched to a gene: 17. The CDR3 loop spans 19 amino acids. Germline V gene lookup returns CDR1 SGHRS and CDR2 YFSETQ. Here the CDR3 reads CASSLRAALAGDGRETQYF. The CDR3 bases are TGCGCCAGCAGCTTAAGGGCGGCTCTAGCGGGAGATGGGAGAGAGACCCAGTACTTC.

V and J are TRBV18 and TRBJ2-7; 10 bases are a match to TRBD1. The CDR3 contains 14 residues. CDR1 is KGHSH, CDR2 LQKENI, per germline. V lost 2 bases and J lost 6; bases outside the gene matches: 4. CDR3 residues: CASSPVRDRGEQYF. CDR3 sequence (DNA): TGTGCCAGCTCACCAGTTCGGGACAGGGGCGAGCAGTACTTC.

The genes are TRBV5-1 and TRBJ1-1; the D gene is possibly TRBD1 (6 bases). Germline V gene sequence: CDR1 SGHRS, CDR2 YFSETQ. Trimming removed 4 bases from V and 4 bases from J, with 14 bases in between. CDR3 size: 14 residues. CDR3 bases: TGCGCCAGCAGCCCGGTGGGGGCGGGCACTGAAGCTTTCTTT. This codes for CASSPVGAGTEAFF.

V and J are TRBV5-1 and TRBJ2-5; D unresolved. The CDR3 has 14 amino acids. Germline V gene data show CDR1 as SGHRS and CDR2 as YFSETQ. The ends were cut back, 3 bases at V and 5 bases at J, with 14 bases in the middle. The CDR3 DNA follows: TGCGCCAGCAGCTCTCGTCAATTAGGCGAGACCCAGTACTTC. Protein sequence: CASSSRQLGETQYF.